This T cell receptor (beta chain) was sequenced in a study of T cells in Graves' hyperthyroidism and ophthalmopathy. Germline V CDR1 and CDR2: SGHTA, FQGNSA. The V gene lost 5 bases and the J gene lost 8 bases, with 12 bases spanning the gap. This CDR3 contains 12 residues. This clonotype has at least ten counts. RNA transcripts gave rise to amplified TCR beta CDR3 regions. The primer set for the first-round RT-PCR of the TCR CDR3 was HTBI. TCRdb itself ran the multiplex PCR reads through MiXCR, one entry per CDR3 protein. The data show 350,000 to 400,000 distinct CDR3 sequences, approximately 15% seen once.

The receptor comes from an older woman with Graves' hyperthyroidism. The sample comprised blood. The rearrangement uses TRBV7-2 and TRBJ1-2; no definite D call. CDR3 sequence (DNA): TGTGCCAGCAGCGCCTACGAGGAAGGCTACACCTTC. Its protein is CASSAYEEGYTF. Supplemented by reference TRBV7-2 and TRBJ1-2, the full variable domain reads GAGVSQSPSNKVTEKGKDVELRCDPISGHTALYWYRQSLGQGLEFLIYFQGNSAPDKSGLPSDRFSAERTGGSVSTLTIQRTQQEDSAVYLCASSAYEEGYTFGSGTRLTVV.